The present TCR beta chain was sequenced within a study of T cell responses to AZD1222 COVID-19 vaccine. Study-wide results and limits: Repertoires were obtained only post-peak T cell response. With two AZD1222 doses given, Spike-specific TCR breadth and depth both rose. Vaccine-associated CD4 TCRs ranged over spike, dominating at 160-218 and 743-854.

Clones were sequenced by immunoSEQ multiplex PCR, and TCRdb holds only the in-frame ones, with some missing. The table shows 210,000 or so clones, with around 94% occurring only once. Per the germline V gene, CDR1 is MNHEY and CDR2 is SVGAGI. This CDR3 has 16 residues. The germline V and J ends were trimmed by 1 base and 0 bases, with 7 bases remaining between them. As concerns this clone: The antigen is not known.

The sequencing here drew on peripheral blood, taken 28 days after the second dose of the MenACWY control vaccine. The chain carries TRBV6-5 and TRBJ1-6, with a weak D call TRBD1 (5 bases). The source of this sequence is an adult who received the MenACWY meningococcal vaccine as a control. The chain's CDR3 is CASSYWGSSYNSPLHF. CDR3 DNA sequence: TGTGCCAGCAGTTACTGGGGCAGCTCCTATAATTCACCCCTCCACTTT.